The 4 T cell receptor beta chains presented below share a single source sample, sequenced in a study of memory CD4+ T cells and cytomegalovirus serostatus. The sort gate was single viable CD3+CD4+CD8-CD45RO+ cells for memory CD4+ T cells. This table comes from immunoSEQ multiplex PCR, and its TCRdb copy is limited to in-frame clones, with some not included. This table holds some 65,000 clones, over 60% found once. Source material: memory CD4+ T cells from blood. Every receptor here comes from an adult in good health and CMV-seronegative. Some clones in this sample may be carry-over from other donors' samples.

This chain connects TRBV6-6 to TRBJ2-5; 10 bases line up with TRBD1. This CDR3 is 15 amino acids long. CDR1 MNHNY and CDR2 SVGAGI come from the germline V gene (reference sequence). V gave up 6 bases and J gave up 4 bases; unmatched junction bases: 8. CDR3 sequence: CASSRRDRGIETQYF. CDR3 DNA sequence: TGTGCCAGCAGCCGACGGGACAGGGGCATAGAGACCCAGTACTTC.

The chain uses TRBV18 and TRBJ2-3, with D possibly TRBD1 on 5 matching bases. The germline gives CDR1 KGHSH, CDR2 LQKENI. V lost 1 base and J lost 2, with 7 bases in between. The CDR3 extends over 14 amino acids. The CDR3 DNA reads as TGTGCCAGCTCACCACAAGGGGCCACAGATACGCAGTATTTT. It encodes CASSPQGATDTQYF. Combining the CDR3 with reference TRBV18 and TRBJ2-3 gives the whole variable domain NAGVMQNPRHLVRRRGQEARLRCSPMKGHSHVYWYRQLPEEGLKFMVYLQKENIIDESGMPKERFSAEFPKEGPSILRIQQVVRGDSAAYFCASSPQGATDTQYFGPGTRLTVL.

The chain employs TRBV6-1 and TRBJ1-2; D is uncertain. V was clipped by 2 bases and J by 7 bases, with 11 bases between them. CDR1 MNHNS and CDR2 SASEGT come from the germline V gene. The CDR3 covers 13 residues. CDR3 in amino acids: CASSESNGSGYTF. The DNA for the CDR3 is TGTGCCAGCAGTGAATCAAATGGGAGTGGCTACACCTTC.

The chain joins TRBV7-3 to TRBJ2-5; D gene uncertain. Germline V gene lookup returns CDR1 SGHTA and CDR2 FQGTGA. CDR3 length: 13 amino acids. The V end lost 4 bases, the J end lost 3 bases, and 9 bases lay between the germline ends. In DNA, the CDR3 is TGTGCCAGCAGCTCTGGGCCCGAAGAGACCCAGTACTTC. Its protein is CASSSGPEETQYF.